Listed below are T cell receptor beta chains from one sample, sequenced in a study of blood T cells in healthy people across ages. TCRdb recomputed calls from the 5' RACE reads with MiXCR, one row per CDR3 protein. The table lists 1.8 million or so distinct CDR3 sequences, around 42% of them singletons. Material for sequencing was blood. The receptors were sampled from a human donor in good health. Each CDR3 is given with its conserved first and last residue. D genes are given only for firm matches. Clone size is given for some rows only: seen once, a few or many times, or a class if the clone is expanded.

d_call	clone_size	cdr3_length	v_call	j_call	cdr3_nt	cdr3_aa
.	.	12	TRBV29-1	TRBJ1-2	TGCAGCGTTGAGGAGGAGAACTATGGCTACACCTTC	CSVEEENYGYTF
TRBD1	.	16	TRBV7-8	TRBJ1-4	TGTGCCAGCAGCCCCCGGGACAGGGTCGAAAATGAAAAACTGTTTTTT	CASSPRDRVENEKLFF
TRBD2	few	16	TRBV28	TRBJ2-3	TGTGCCAGCAGTCCCCTGAGCGGGGGGGCGGCAGATACGCAGTATTTT	CASSPLSGGAADTQYF
.	.	15	TRBV29-1	TRBJ1-1	TGCAGCGTTGGTTCGGGTTGGGGGATGAACACTGAAGCTTTCTTT	CSVGSGWGMNTEAFF
TRBD2	.	13	TRBV20-1	TRBJ2-5	TGCAGTGCCCGACGGGGGGTCCGGGAGACCCAGTACTTC	CSARRGVRETQYF
.	.	15	TRBV5-5	TRBJ2-2	TGTGCCACCAACGGGGGCGGCGTGAACACCGGGGAGCTGTTTTTT	CATNGGGVNTGELFF
.	.	17	TRBV21-1	TRBJ2-1	TGTGCCAGCAGCACGGTTGCGCGCGTAAGCTCCTACAATGAGCAGTTCTTC	CASSTVARVSSYNEQFF
.	.	14	TRBV7-3	TRBJ1-1	TGTGCCAGCAGCACCTCGGGGGGAGACACTGAAGCTTTCTTT	CASSTSGGDTEAFF
.	many	15	TRBV7-2	TRBJ2-7	TGTGCCAGCAGCTTATCCAGCCTTACCTTCTACGAGCAGTACTTC	CASSLSSLTFYEQYF
.	.	15	TRBV20-1	TRBJ2-7	TGCAGTGCTAGAGGTGGCCTTCCGAGCTCCTACGAGCAGTACTTC	CSARGGLPSSYEQYF
.	.	13	TRBV20-1	TRBJ1-1	TGCAGTGCTACCATCTGGGCAAACACTGAAGCTTTCTTT	CSATIWANTEAFF
TRBD1	.	12	TRBV29-1	TRBJ2-1	TGCAGCGTTGAGGGGACAGGGGGCGAGCAGTTCTTC	CSVEGTGGEQFF
.	few	15	TRBV4-1	TRBJ1-6	TGCGCCAGCAGCCGGGAATCGGTCCTACATTCACCCCTCCACTTT	CASSRESVLHSPLHF
.	.	14	TRBV7-2	TRBJ2-2	TGTGCCAGCAGCTTAGTGGTACGAGGCGGGGAGCTGTTTTTT	CASSLVVRGGELFF
.	.	14	TRBV9	TRBJ2-1	TGTGCCAGCAGCCCCCATGTCGTATGGAATGAGCAGTTCTTC	CASSPHVVWNEQFF
.	.	12	TRBV12-3/TRBV12-4	TRBJ1-1	TGTGCCAGCAGTTTTCAGGGAGATGGAGCTTTCTTT	CASSFQGDGAFF
.	once	13	TRBV2	TRBJ2-5	TGTGCCAGCAGTGAAGGGATCGAAGAGACCCAGTACTTC	CASSEGIEETQYF
TRBD2	once	16	TRBV12-3/TRBV12-4	TRBJ2-4	TGTGCCAGCAGTTTAAATGGACTAGCGGGGGGAGGAGGCCAGTACTTC	CASSLNGLAGGGGQYF
.	many	14	TRBV5-5	TRBJ2-7	TGTGCCAGCAGTTTAGGCGGGGCCCTCTACGAGCAGTACTTC	CASSLGGALYEQYF
TRBD2	.	14	TRBV18	TRBJ2-4	TGTGCCAGCTCACCACCGGGACTAACTTACATTCAGTACTTC	CASSPPGLTYIQYF